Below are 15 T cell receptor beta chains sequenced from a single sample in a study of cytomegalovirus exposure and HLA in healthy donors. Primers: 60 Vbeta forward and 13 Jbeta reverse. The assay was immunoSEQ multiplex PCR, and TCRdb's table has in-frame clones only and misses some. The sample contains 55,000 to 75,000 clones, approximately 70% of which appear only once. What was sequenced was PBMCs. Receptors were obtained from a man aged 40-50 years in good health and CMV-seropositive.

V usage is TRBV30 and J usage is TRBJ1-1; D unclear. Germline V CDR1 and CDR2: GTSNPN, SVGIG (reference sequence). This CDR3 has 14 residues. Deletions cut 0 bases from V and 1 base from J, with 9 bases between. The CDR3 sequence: CAWSVLGANTEAFF. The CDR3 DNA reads TGTGCCTGGAGTGTACTGGGCGCGAACACTGAAGCTTTCTTT.

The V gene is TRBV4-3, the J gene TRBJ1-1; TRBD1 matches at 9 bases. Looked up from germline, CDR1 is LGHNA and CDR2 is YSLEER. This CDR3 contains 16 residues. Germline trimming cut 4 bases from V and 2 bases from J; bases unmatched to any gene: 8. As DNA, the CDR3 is TGCGCCAGCAGCCCAAGACAGGGGGGGACCAACACTGAAGCTTTCTTT. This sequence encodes CASSPRQGGTNTEAFF.

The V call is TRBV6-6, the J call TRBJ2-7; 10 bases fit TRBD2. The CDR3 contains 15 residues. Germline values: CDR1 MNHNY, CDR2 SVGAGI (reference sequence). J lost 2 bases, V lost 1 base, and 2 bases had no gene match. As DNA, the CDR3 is TGTGCCAGCAGTTACTTCGGACTAGCGGCCTACGAGCAGTACTTC. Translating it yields CASSYFGLAAYEQYF.

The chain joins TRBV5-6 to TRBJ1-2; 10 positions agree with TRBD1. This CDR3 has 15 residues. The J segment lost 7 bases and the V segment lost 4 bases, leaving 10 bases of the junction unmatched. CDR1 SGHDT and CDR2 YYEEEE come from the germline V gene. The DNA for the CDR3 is TGTGCCAGCAGCCTAGGACAGGGGGTTTCATTTGGCTACACCTTC. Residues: CASSLGQGVSFGYTF.

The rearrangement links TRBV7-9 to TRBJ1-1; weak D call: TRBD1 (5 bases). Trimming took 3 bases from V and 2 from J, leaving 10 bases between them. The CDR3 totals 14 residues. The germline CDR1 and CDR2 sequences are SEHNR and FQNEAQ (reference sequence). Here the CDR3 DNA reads TGTGCCAGCAGCTTTTCTGGGGCAAACACTGAAGCTTTCTTT. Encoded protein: CASSFSGANTEAFF.

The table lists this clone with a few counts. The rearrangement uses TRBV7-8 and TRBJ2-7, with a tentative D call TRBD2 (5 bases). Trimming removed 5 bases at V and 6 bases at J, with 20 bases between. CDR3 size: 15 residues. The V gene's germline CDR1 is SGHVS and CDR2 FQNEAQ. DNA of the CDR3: TGTGCCAGCAGCCCCATAGCCGGCACTAGTCTCGAGCAGTACTTC. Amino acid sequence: CASSPIAGTSLEQYF.

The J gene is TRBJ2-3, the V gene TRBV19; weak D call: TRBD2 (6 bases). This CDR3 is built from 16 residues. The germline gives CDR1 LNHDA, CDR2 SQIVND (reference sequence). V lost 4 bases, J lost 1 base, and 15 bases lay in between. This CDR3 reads CASSRAGFTRTDTQYF. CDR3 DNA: TGTGCCAGTAGTAGGGCGGGGTTCACCCGCACAGATACGCAGTATTTT.

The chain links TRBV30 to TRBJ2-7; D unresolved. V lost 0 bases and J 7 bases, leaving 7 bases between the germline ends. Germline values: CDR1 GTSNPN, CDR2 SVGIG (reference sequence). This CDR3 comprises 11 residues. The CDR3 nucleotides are TGTGCCTGGAGTGTCGGTGTTGAGCAGTACTTC. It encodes CAWSVGVEQYF.

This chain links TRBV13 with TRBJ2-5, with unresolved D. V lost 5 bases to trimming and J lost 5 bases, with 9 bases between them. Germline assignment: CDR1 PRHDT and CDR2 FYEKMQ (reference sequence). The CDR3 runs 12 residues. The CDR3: CASSQRRETQYF. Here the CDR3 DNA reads TGTGCCAGCAGCCAGCGTAGGGAGACCCAGTACTTC.

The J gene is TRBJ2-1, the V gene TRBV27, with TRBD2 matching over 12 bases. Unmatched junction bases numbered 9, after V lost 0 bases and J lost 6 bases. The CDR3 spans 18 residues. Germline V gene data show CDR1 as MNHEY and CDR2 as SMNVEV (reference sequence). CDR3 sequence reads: CASSLSSSGRVWGNEQFF. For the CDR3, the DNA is TGTGCCAGCAGTTTATCCTCTAGCGGGAGGGTATGGGGCAATGAGCAGTTCTTC.

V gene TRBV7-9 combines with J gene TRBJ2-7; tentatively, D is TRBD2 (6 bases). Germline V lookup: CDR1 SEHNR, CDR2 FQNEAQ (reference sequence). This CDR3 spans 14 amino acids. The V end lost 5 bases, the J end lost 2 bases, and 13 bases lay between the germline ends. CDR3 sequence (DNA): TGTGCCAGCAGCCAAACCGGGGGACCCTACGAGCAGTACTTC. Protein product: CASSQTGGPYEQYF.

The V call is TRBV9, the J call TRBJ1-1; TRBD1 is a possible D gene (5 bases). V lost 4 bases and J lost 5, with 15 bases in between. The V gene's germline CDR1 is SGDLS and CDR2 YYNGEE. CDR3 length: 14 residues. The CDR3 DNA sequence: TGTGCCAGCAGCACTGGGGGGGGTCGGACTGAAGCTTTCTTT. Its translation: CASSTGGGRTEAFF.

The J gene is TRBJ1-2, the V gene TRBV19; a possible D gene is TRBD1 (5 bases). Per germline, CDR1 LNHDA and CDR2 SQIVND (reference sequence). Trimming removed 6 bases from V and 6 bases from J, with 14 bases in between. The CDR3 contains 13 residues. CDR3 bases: TGTGCCAGTAGGCCGGGGGTAGGGAATGGCTACACCTTC. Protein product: CASRPGVGNGYTF.

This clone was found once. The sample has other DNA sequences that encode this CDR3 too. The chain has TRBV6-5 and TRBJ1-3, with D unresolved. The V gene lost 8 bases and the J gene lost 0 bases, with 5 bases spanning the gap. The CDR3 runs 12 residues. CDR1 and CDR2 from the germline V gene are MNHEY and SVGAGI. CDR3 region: CASLSSGNTIYF. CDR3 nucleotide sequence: TGTGCCAGCCTTAGCTCTGGAAACACCATATATTTT.

Here the CDR3 reads CASSLSGTASTDTQYF. The CDR3 region has the DNA TGTGCCAGCAGCCTCTCCGGGACAGCTAGCACAGATACGCAGTATTTT. The genes are TRBV7-9 and TRBJ2-3; 7 nucleotides agree with TRBD1. With 5 bases clipped from V and 0 bases from J, the junction kept 8 bases outside the gene matches. The V gene's germline CDR1 is SEHNR and CDR2 FQNEAQ (reference sequence). CDR3 length equals 16 residues. Together with reference TRBV7-9 and TRBJ2-3, the CDR3 gives the full variable domain: DTGVSQNPRHKITKRGQNVTFRCDPISEHNRLYWYRQTLGQGPEFLTYFQNEAQLEKSRLLSDRFSAERPKGSFSTLEIQRTEQGDSAMYLCASSLSGTASTDTQYFGPGTRLTVL.